One and the same sample provided the 10 T cell receptor beta chains below, sequenced in a study of metastatic and nonmetastatic thyroid tumors. Ahead of thyroid surgery, no patient had received treatment of any kind. TCRdb re-called clones from the PCR reads using MiXCR. The sample holds 3,800 or so clones, approximately 35% seen once. The specimen was adjacent normal tissue. The receptor source for this set is a female donor with papillary thyroid cancer or a benign thyroid nodule (not recorded which). Some clones in this sample may be carry-over from other donors' samples.

V gene TRBV27 combines with J gene TRBJ2-1, with D maybe TRBD2 (5 bases). V lost 5 bases, J lost 9 bases, and 20 bases lay in between. CDR1 and CDR2 from the germline V gene are MNHEY and SMNVEV (reference sequence). The CDR3 contains 15 residues. This chain's CDR3 is CASSPVASWSIEQFF. CDR3 in DNA: TGTGCCAGCAGTCCTGTCGCTAGCTGGAGTATTGAGCAGTTCTTC.

This clone has a handful of counts. The chain links TRBV28 to TRBJ2-7; no clear D gene. The CDR3 loop spans 12 amino acids. Germline lookup yields CDR1 MDHEN and CDR2 SYDVKM. Trimming cost V 3 bases and J 2 bases, with 5 bases left between them. The CDR3 bases are TGTGCCAGCAGTTTTAGGACCTACGAGCAGTACTTC. As protein: CASSFRTYEQYF.

The CDR3 spells CASSRPGLAGYEQFF. The CDR3 DNA reads TGTGCCAGCAGCCGACCGGGACTAGCGGGATATGAGCAGTTCTTC. V is TRBV28 and J is TRBJ2-1; TRBD2 matches 13 bases. The CDR3 is 15 residues long. J gave up 8 bases and V 6 bases, and 7 bases lay outside the gene matches. In germline, CDR1 is MDHEN, CDR2 SYDVKM. The variable domain in full, completed from reference TRBV28 and TRBJ2-1, reads DVKVTQSSRYLVKRTGEKVFLECVQDMDHENMFWYRQDPGLGLRLIYFSYDVKMKEKGDIPEGYSVSREKKERFSLILESASTNQTSMYLCASSRPGLAGYEQFFGPGTRLTVL.

Only one count was recorded for this clone. V gene TRBV7-3 combines with J gene TRBJ1-1, with D possibly TRBD1 on 5 matching bases. The CDR3 runs to 13 residues. Trimming left V 4 bases short and J 7 bases short, with 13 bases between. CDR1 is SGHTA, CDR2 FQGTGA, per germline. Here the CDR3 reads CASSSTGTDEAFF. Written as DNA, the CDR3 is TGTGCCAGCAGCTCTACAGGAACGGATGAAGCTTTCTTT.

The chain carries TRBV7-9 and TRBJ2-7, with D uncertain. Germline CDR1 and CDR2: SEHNR and FQNEAQ (reference sequence). The CDR3 sequence is 13 residues long. Between the trimmed V and J ends, which lost 8 bases and 4 bases, there was a span of 15 bases. The CDR3 loop is CASAPRDRYEQYF. The CDR3, as DNA: TGTGCCAGCGCTCCTCGAGACCGGTACGAGCAGTACTTC.

The rearrangement joins TRBV12-3 or TRBV12-4 to TRBJ1-1, with TRBD1 matching over 10 bases. This CDR3 region has 13 residues. V lost 6 bases and J lost 5; bases outside the gene matches: 3. CDR3 in amino acids: CASRRTGGTEAFF. The CDR3 DNA reads TGTGCCAGCAGGAGGACAGGGGGGACTGAAGCTTTCTTT.

This clone was seen only a few times. The rearrangement uses TRBV27 and TRBJ2-1; 8 bases fit TRBD1. V dropped 5 bases and J dropped 3; count of bases not matched to a gene: 6. The CDR3 contains 15 residues. CDR1 and CDR2 from the germline V gene are MNHEY and SMNVEV (reference sequence). In DNA form, the CDR3 reads TGTGCCAGCAGTGCGGGACAGGTGGGCTACAATGAGCAGTTCTTC. Protein sequence: CASSAGQVGYNEQFF.

The rearrangement links TRBV24-1 to TRBJ2-7; 10 bases match TRBD1. J gave up 3 bases and V 5 bases, and 0 bases lay outside the gene matches. The CDR3 sequence is 13 residues long. Germline CDR1 is KGHDR and CDR2 is SFDVKD. CDR3: CATSGTGGYEQYF. CDR3 sequence (DNA): TGTGCCACCAGTGGGACAGGGGGCTACGAGCAGTACTTC.

This clone rates as large (0.1 to 1%). This chain connects TRBV2 to TRBJ2-5; D might be TRBD2 (6 bases). V gave up 4 bases and J gave up 3 bases, with 6 bases separating them. The CDR3 has 12 residues. The V gene's germline CDR1 is SNHLY and CDR2 FYNNEI. CDR3 region: CASSVAEETQYF. CDR3 coding DNA: TGTGCCAGCAGTGTAGCGGAAGAGACCCAGTACTTC.

V is TRBV18 and J is TRBJ1-6; D gene ambiguous. Germline CDR1 reads KGHSH; CDR2 reads LQKENI. Trimming pared 0 bases from V and 0 bases from J, leaving 3 bases between. This CDR3 region has 15 residues. The CDR3, as DNA: TGTGCCAGCTCACCACCGGGCTCCTATAATTCACCCCTCCACTTT. Its protein product is CASSPPGSYNSPLHF.